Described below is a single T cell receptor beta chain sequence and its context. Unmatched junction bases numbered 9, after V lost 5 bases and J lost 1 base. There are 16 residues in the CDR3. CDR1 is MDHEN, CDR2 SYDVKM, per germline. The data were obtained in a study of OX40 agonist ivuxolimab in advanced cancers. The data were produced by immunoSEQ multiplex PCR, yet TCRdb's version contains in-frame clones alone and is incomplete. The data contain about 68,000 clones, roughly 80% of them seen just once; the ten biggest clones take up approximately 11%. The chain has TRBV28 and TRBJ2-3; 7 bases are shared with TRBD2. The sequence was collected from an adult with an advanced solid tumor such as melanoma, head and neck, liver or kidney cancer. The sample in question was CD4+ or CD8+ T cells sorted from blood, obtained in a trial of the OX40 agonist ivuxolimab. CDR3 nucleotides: TGTGCCAGCAGTCCCCTACTAGCGAAACGCACAGATACGCAGTATTTT. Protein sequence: CASSPLLAKRTDTQYF.